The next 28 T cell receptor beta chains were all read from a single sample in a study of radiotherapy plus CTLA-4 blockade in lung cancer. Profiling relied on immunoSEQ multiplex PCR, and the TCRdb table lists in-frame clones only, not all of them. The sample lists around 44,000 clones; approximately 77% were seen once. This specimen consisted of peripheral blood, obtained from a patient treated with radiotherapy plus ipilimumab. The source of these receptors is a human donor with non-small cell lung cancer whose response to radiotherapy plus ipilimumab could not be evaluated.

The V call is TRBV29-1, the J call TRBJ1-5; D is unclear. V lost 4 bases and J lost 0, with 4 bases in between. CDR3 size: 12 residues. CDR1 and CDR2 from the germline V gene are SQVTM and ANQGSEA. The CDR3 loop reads CSVAGSNQPQHF. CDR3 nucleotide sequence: TGCAGCGTTGCGGGTAGCAATCAGCCCCAGCATTTT.

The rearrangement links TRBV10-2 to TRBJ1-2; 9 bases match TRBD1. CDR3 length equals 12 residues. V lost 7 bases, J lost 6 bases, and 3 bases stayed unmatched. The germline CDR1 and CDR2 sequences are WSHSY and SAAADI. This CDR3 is CASKWDRDGYTF. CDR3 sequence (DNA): TGCGCCAGCAAATGGGACAGGGATGGCTACACCTTC.

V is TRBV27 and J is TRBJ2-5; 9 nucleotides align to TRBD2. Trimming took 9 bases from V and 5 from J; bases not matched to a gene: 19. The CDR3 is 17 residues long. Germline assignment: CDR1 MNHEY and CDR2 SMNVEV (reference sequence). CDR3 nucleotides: TGTGCCAGTTCCCCAGGGGGGGGCGGGAGGGCCTTGGAGACCCAGTACTTC. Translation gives CASSPGGGGRALETQYF.

Here the CDR3 reads CASSREGRSGGYNEQFF. The CDR3 coding sequence is TGCGCCAGCAGCCGGGAGGGGCGCAGCGGGGGCTACAATGAGCAGTTCTTC. The V and J genes are TRBV5-1 and TRBJ2-1; 8 bases line up with TRBD2. V trimming: 4 bases; J trimming: 3 bases; junction bases outside the gene matches: 12. This CDR3 is 17 amino acids long. Looked up from germline, CDR1 is SGHRS and CDR2 is YFSETQ.

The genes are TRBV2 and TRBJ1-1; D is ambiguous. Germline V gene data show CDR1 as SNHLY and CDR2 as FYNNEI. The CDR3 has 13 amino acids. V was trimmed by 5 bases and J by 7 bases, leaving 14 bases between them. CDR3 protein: CASSRREESEAFF. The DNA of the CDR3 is TGTGCCAGCAGTCGAAGAGAGGAAAGTGAAGCTTTCTTT.

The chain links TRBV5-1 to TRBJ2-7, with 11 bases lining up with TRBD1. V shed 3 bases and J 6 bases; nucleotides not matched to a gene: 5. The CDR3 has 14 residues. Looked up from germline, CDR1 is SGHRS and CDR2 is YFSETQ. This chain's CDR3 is CASSYQGTGGEQYF. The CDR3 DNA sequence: TGCGCCAGCAGCTACCAAGGGACAGGGGGCGAGCAGTACTTC.

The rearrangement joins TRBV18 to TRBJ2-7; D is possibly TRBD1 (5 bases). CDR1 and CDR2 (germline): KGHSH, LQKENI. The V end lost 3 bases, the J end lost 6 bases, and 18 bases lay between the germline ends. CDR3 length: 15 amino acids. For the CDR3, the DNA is TGTGCCAGCTCACCTCCGTCACAGGCCGGATCCGAGCAGTACTTC. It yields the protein CASSPPSQAGSEQYF.

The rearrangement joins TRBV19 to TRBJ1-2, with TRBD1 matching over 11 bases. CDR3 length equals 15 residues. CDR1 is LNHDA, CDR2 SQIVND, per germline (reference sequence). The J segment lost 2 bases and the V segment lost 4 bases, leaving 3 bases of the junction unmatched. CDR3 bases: TGTGCCAGTAGTAGTGGACAGGGGGCCAACTATGGCTACACCTTC. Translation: CASSSGQGANYGYTF.

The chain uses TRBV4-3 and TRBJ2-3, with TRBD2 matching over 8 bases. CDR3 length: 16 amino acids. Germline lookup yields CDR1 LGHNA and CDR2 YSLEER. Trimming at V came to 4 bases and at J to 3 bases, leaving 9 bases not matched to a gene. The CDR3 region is CASSPGVAGTTDTQYF. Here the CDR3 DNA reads TGCGCCAGCAGCCCCGGGGTAGCGGGGACTACAGATACGCAGTATTTT.

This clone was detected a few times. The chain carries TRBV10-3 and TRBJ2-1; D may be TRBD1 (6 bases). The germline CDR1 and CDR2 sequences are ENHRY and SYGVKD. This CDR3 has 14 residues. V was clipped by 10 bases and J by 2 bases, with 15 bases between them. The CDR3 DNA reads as TGTGCCACCGCGGACAGAACCACCTACAATGAGCAGTTCTTC. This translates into CATADRTTYNEQFF.

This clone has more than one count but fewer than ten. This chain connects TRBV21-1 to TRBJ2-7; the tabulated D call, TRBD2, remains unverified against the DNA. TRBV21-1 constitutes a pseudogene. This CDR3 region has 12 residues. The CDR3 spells CASRRSEDSPKF. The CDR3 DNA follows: TGTGCCAGCCGCCGGAGCGAGGACTCCCCAAAGTTC.

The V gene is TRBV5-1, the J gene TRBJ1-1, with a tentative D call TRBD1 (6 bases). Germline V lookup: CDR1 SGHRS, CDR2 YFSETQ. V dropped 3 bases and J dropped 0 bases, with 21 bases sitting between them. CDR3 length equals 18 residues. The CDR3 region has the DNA TGCGCCAGCAGCTCATTTCTTTTAACAGGGACCCTGAACACTGAAGCTTTCTTT. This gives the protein CASSSFLLTGTLNTEAFF.

The CDR3, as DNA: TGTGCCAGCAGTCCTGGACAGGGGGCCTACAATGAGCAGTTCTTC. Residues: CASSPGQGAYNEQFF. The chain employs TRBV11-3 and TRBJ2-1; 10 bases are a match to TRBD1. The CDR3 is 15 amino acids. The germline CDR1 and CDR2 sequences are SGHNT and YENEEA. Unmatched junction bases numbered 4, after V lost 6 bases and J lost 2 bases. Full variable domain (missing parts from reference TRBV11-3 and TRBJ2-1): EAGVVQSPRYKIIEKKQPVAFWCNPISGHNTLYWYLQNLGQGPELLIRYENEEAVDDSQLPKDRFSAERLKGVDSTLKIQPAELGDSAVYLCASSPGQGAYNEQFFGPGTRLTVL.

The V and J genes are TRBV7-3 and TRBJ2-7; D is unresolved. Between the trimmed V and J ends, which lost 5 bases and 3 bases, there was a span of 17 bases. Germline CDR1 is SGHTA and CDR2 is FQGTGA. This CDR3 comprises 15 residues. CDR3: CASSQEPVQNYEQYF. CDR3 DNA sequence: TGTGCCAGCAGCCAGGAACCGGTTCAGAACTACGAGCAGTACTTC.

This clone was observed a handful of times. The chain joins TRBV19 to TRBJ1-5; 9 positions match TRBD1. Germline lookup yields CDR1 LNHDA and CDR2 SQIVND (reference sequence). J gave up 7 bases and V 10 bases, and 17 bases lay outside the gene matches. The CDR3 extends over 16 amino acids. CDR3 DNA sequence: TGTGCCACCCAGACCAAGGACAGGGGTTTTATGCAGCCCCAGCATTTT. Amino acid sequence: CATQTKDRGFMQPQHF.

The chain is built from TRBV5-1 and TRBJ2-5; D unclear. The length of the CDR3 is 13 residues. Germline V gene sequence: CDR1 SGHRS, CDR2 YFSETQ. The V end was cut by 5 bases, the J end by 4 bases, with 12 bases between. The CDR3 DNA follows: TGCGCCAGCAGAACCCGCCCCGGAGAGACCCAGTACTTC. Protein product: CASRTRPGETQYF. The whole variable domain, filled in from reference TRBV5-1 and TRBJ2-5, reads KAGVTQTPRYLIKTRGQQVTLSCSPISGHRSVSWYQQTPGQGLQFLFEYFSETQRNKGNFPGRFSGRQFSNSRSEMNVSTLELGDSALYLCASRTRPGETQYFGPGTRLLVL.

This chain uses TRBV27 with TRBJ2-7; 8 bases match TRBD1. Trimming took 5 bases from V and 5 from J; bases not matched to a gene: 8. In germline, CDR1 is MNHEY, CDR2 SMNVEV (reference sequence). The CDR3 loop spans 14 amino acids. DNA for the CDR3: TGTGCCAGCAGTAGACAGGGGAGTACGGACGAGCAGTACTTC. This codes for CASSRQGSTDEQYF.

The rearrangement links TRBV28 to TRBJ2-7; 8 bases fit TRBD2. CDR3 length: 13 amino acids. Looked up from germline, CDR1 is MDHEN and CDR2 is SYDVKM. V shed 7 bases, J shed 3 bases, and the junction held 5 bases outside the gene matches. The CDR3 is CASTTSGLYEQYF. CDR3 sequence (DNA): TGTGCCAGCACCACTAGCGGCCTCTACGAGCAGTACTTC.

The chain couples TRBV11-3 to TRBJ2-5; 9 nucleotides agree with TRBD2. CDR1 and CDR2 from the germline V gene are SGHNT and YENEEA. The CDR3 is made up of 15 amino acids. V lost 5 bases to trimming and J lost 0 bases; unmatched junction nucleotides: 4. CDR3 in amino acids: CASSQGLAHQETQYF. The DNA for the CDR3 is TGTGCCAGCAGCCAGGGACTAGCTCACCAAGAGACCCAGTACTTC. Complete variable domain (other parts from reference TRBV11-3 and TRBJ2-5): EAGVVQSPRYKIIEKKQPVAFWCNPISGHNTLYWYLQNLGQGPELLIRYENEEAVDDSQLPKDRFSAERLKGVDSTLKIQPAELGDSAVYLCASSQGLAHQETQYFGPGTRLLVL.

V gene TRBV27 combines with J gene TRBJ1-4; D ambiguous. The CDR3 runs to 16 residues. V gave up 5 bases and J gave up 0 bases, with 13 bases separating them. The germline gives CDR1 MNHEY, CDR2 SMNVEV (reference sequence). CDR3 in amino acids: CASSPQIATTNEKLFF. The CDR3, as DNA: TGTGCCAGCAGTCCCCAAATAGCCACAACTAATGAAAAACTGTTTTTT. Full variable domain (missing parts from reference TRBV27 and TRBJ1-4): EAQVTQNPRYLITVTGKKLTVTCSQNMNHEYMSWYRQDPGLGLRQIYYSMNVEVTDKGDVPEGYKVSRKEKRNFPLILESPSPNQTSLYFCASSPQIATTNEKLFFGSGTQLSVL.

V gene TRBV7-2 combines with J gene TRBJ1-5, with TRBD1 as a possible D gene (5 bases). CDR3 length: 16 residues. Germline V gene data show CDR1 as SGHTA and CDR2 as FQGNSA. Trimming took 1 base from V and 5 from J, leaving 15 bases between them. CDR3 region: CASSLGGPGYDQPQHF. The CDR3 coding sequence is TGTGCCAGCAGCTTAGGAGGTCCAGGGTACGATCAGCCCCAGCATTTT.

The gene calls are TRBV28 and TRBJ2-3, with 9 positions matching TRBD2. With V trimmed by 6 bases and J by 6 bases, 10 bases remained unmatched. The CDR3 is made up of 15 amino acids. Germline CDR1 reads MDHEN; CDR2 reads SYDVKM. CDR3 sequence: CASSNSGSQGDTQYF. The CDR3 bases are TGTGCCAGCAGCAATAGCGGGAGCCAGGGGGATACGCAGTATTTT.

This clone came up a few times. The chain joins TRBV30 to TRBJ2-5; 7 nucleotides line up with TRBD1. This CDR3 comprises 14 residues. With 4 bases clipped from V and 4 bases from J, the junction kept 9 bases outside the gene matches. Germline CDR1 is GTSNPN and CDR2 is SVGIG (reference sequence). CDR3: CAWKGAGGGETQYF. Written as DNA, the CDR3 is TGTGCCTGGAAGGGGGCGGGCGGAGGAGAGACCCAGTACTTC.

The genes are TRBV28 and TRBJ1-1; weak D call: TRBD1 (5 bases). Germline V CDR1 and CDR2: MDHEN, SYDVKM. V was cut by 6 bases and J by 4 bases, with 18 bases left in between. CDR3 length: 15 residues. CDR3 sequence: CASRGPGVRGTEAFF. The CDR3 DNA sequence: TGTGCCAGCAGGGGGCCGGGGGTAAGAGGCACTGAAGCTTTCTTT.

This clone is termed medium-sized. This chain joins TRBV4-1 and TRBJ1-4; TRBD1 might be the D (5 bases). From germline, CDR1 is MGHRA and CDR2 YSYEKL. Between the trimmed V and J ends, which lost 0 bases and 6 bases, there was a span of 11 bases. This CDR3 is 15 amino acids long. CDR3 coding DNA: TGCGCCAGCAGCCAAGAAGGGACTGGGGATGAAAAACTGTTTTTT. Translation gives CASSQEGTGDEKLFF.

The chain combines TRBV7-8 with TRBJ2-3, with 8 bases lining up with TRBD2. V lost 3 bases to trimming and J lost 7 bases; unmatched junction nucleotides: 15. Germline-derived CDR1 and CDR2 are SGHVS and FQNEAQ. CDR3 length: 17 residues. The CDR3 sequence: CASSFAQVAGGLNTQYF. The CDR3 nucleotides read TGTGCCAGCAGCTTCGCCCAGGTTGCGGGGGGCCTAAATACGCAGTATTTT.

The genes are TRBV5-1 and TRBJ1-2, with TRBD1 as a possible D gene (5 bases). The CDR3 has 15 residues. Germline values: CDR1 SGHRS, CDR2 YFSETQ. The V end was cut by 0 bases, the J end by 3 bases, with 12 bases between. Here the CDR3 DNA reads TGCGCCAGCAGCTTGGATCTCAGGGTGGACTATGGCTACACCTTC. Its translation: CASSLDLRVDYGYTF.

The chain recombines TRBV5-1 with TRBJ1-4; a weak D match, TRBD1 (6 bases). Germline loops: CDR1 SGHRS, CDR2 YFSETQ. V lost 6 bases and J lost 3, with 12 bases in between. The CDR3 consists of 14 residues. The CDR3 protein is CASKTGIANEKLFF. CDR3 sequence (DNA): TGCGCCAGCAAAACAGGGATAGCTAATGAAAAACTGTTTTTT.